Shown below are 24 T cell receptor beta chains from a single sample sequenced in a study of cytomegalovirus exposure and HLA in healthy donors. The PCR employed 60 Vbeta primers together with 13 Jbeta primers. The protocol was immunoSEQ multiplex PCR, while the TCRdb copy is restricted to in-frame clones and leaves out a portion. The repertoire holds about 120,000 clones, with about 68% as singletons. The sequencing sample was made of PBMCs. Receptors were obtained from a man aged 35-49 years in good health and CMV-seropositive.

This chain uses TRBV9 with TRBJ2-7; 7 bases line up with TRBD1. Germline V gene lookup returns CDR1 SGDLS and CDR2 YYNGEE. Trimming cost V 2 bases and J 4 bases; bases outside gene matches: 3. The CDR3 runs 13 residues. In DNA, the CDR3 is TGTGCCAGCAGCGTCGGGACAGAATACGAGCAGTACTTC. This encodes CASSVGTEYEQYF.

V and J are TRBV7-2 and TRBJ2-3; D is ambiguous. CDR3 length equals 14 residues. Germline CDR1 SGHTA, CDR2 FQGNSA. Trimming pared 5 bases from V and 4 bases from J, leaving 13 bases between. The CDR3 sequence is CASSPLEASDTQYF. The CDR3 DNA reads TGTGCCAGCAGCCCCTTAGAAGCCTCAGATACGCAGTATTTT.

This clone was recorded once. The chain combines TRBV18 with TRBJ1-5, with D possibly matching TRBD1 (5 bases). Trimming stripped 5 bases from V and 7 bases from J, with 12 bases between. This CDR3 has 13 amino acids. Germline V lookup: CDR1 KGHSH, CDR2 LQKENI. The CDR3 sequence: CASSSGLYQPQHF. In nucleotides, the CDR3 is TGTGCCAGCTCATCGGGACTTTACCAGCCCCAGCATTTT.

This sequence joins TRBV29-1 and TRBJ1-2; maybe TRBD1 (6 bases). This CDR3 spans 15 amino acids. In germline, CDR1 is SQVTM, CDR2 ANQGSEA. V lost 8 bases and J 3 bases, leaving 22 bases between the germline ends. Here the CDR3 reads CSTPHGARGDYGYTF. CDR3 coding DNA: TGCAGCACCCCACACGGGGCCAGGGGTGACTATGGCTACACCTTC.

This clone was counted once. One end of the junction varies from germline; a read error may be responsible. The rearrangement links TRBV7-7 to TRBJ2-1; 10 bases map to TRBD2. The CDR3 runs 15 residues. Germline V gene sequence: CDR1 SSHAT, CDR2 FNYEAQ (reference sequence). DNA for the CDR3: TGTGCTAGCAGCCGGGGGCTAGCGGGGGACAATGAGCAGTTCTTC. It translates to CASSRGLAGDNEQFF.

This clone was counted a single time. The rearrangement links TRBV18 to TRBJ2-1; D is unclear. This CDR3 is built from 14 residues. Per the germline V gene, CDR1 is KGHSH and CDR2 is LQKENI. Between the trimmed V and J ends, which lost 2 bases and 2 bases, there was a span of 7 bases. The chain's CDR3 is CASSPGAPYNEQFF. The DNA for the CDR3 is TGTGCCAGCTCACCAGGAGCACCCTACAATGAGCAGTTCTTC.

On this clone: Compared with germline, one end of the junction differs, possibly owing to a read error. The V gene is TRBV6-5, the J gene TRBJ2-7; D is unclear. Germline assignment: CDR1 MNHEY and CDR2 SVGAGI. CDR3 length equals 13 residues. The CDR3, as DNA: TGTGCCAGCAGGTACTCGTCGGCCTACGAGCAGTACTTC. As protein: CASRYSSAYEQYF.

V gene TRBV30 combines with J gene TRBJ2-7, with 10 bases fitting TRBD1. This CDR3 spans 14 amino acids. V gave up 3 bases and J gave up 5 bases; unmatched junction bases: 7. Germline V gene data show CDR1 as GTSNPN and CDR2 as SVGIG (reference sequence). This CDR3 is CAWSPGQGSHEQYF. CDR3 DNA sequence: TGTGCCTGGAGCCCGGGACAGGGGAGCCACGAGCAGTACTTC.

This clone has a single count. In DNA, the CDR3 is TGTGCCAGCAGTGACTCGAGTCTAGCGACTGAGCAGTTCTTC. Encoded protein: CASSDSSLATEQFF. The V and J genes are TRBV6-4 and TRBJ2-1; possible D gene TRBD2, 6 bases. The V gene's germline CDR1 is MRHNA and CDR2 SNTAGT. V was pared by 0 bases and J by 9 bases, with 12 bases between. The CDR3 is 14 residues long.

This clone turned up a few times. The chain employs TRBV6-6 and TRBJ2-1; 11 bases fit TRBD2. The CDR3 totals 15 residues. J gave up 9 bases and V 6 bases, and 10 bases lay outside the gene matches. Germline V gene sequence: CDR1 MNHNY, CDR2 SVGAGI (reference sequence). CDR3 nucleotide sequence: TGTGCCAGCAGCTCCACTAGCGGGAGTATCCTTGAGCAGTTCTTC. Translated, it gives CASSSTSGSILEQFF.

V usage is TRBV7-2 and J usage is TRBJ2-2, with 8 bases lining up with TRBD1. This CDR3 has 15 amino acids. CDR1 and CDR2 (germline): SGHTA, FQGNSA. V shed 3 bases, J shed 5 bases, and the junction held 5 bases outside the gene matches. The CDR3 reads CASSLAQGATGELFF. In nucleotides, the CDR3 is TGTGCCAGCAGCTTGGCCCAGGGGGCAACCGGGGAGCTGTTTTTT.

This sequence joins TRBV27 and TRBJ1-1; 10 bases are a match to TRBD1. CDR3 size: 15 residues. V lost 7 bases and J lost 5; bases outside the gene matches: 10. The germline V gene has CDR1 MNHEY and CDR2 SMNVEV (reference sequence). The CDR3 DNA reads as TGTGCCAGCATCCCGGGACAGGGGATCAGGACTGAAGCTTTCTTT. Translation gives CASIPGQGIRTEAFF.

J is TRBJ1-1 and V is TRBV11-1; the D gene is possibly TRBD1 (6 bases). Trimming cost V 5 bases and J 3 bases, with 10 bases left between them. Per the germline V gene, CDR1 is SGHAT and CDR2 is FQDESV (reference sequence). This CDR3 has 13 residues. As DNA, the CDR3 is TGTGCCAGCAGCCCCCACAGGGACACTGAAGCTTTCTTT. It encodes CASSPHRDTEAFF.

The genes are TRBV4-3 and TRBJ2-3; no clear D gene. CDR3 length: 16 residues. V was pared by 1 base and J by 5 bases, with 16 bases between. Germline CDR1 LGHNA, CDR2 YSLEER. CDR3 bases: TGCGCCAGCAGCCAAGGGATTCGGGTTTCCGGAGATACGCAGTATTTT. This translates into CASSQGIRVSGDTQYF.

The chain uses TRBV30 and TRBJ2-3; TRBD1 matches 7 bases. This CDR3 is 13 amino acids long. Germline CDR1 reads GTSNPN; CDR2 reads SVGIG (reference sequence). Trimming took 3 bases from V and 2 from J; bases not matched to a gene: 2. The CDR3 sequence: CAWRGQNTDTQYF. The CDR3 DNA reads TGTGCCTGGAGGGGACAGAACACAGATACGCAGTATTTT.

This clone was seen a few times. The chain couples TRBV9 to TRBJ1-2; 8 nucleotides match TRBD1. V dropped 3 bases and J dropped 8; count of bases not matched to a gene: 12. The CDR3 spans 15 residues. CDR1 and CDR2 from the germline V gene are SGDLS and YYNGEE. The CDR3 loop reads CASSAQGGPSSGYTF. CDR3 DNA sequence: TGTGCCAGCAGCGCACAGGGGGGCCCGTCATCGGGCTACACCTTC.

The chain carries TRBV6-5 and TRBJ2-3; 14 nucleotides align to TRBD2. Germline V CDR1 and CDR2: MNHEY, SVGAGI. This CDR3 is 16 amino acids long. The V and J ends lost 0 bases and 5 bases, in that order; junction bases with no gene match: 1. CDR3 in amino acids: CASSYSGLAGVDTQYF. DNA for the CDR3: TGTGCCAGCAGTTACTCGGGACTAGCGGGGGTAGATACGCAGTATTTT.

The V call is TRBV15, the J call TRBJ1-1; no clear D. V lost 3 bases to trimming and J lost 4 bases, with 9 bases between them. Germline V lookup: CDR1 LNHNV, CDR2 YYDKDF (reference sequence). This CDR3 is built from 13 residues. In DNA form, the CDR3 reads TGTGCCACCAGCAGGGTCGCGTCCACTGAAGCTTTCTTT. Its protein is CATSRVASTEAFF.

This chain uses TRBV6-5 with TRBJ2-3; D is perhaps TRBD1 (6 bases). The CDR3 extends over 14 amino acids. Germline values: CDR1 MNHEY, CDR2 SVGAGI. With 6 bases removed from V and 2 bases from J, the gap between germline ends came to 12 bases. CDR3 in amino acids: CASRLTGYTDTQYF. The CDR3, as DNA: TGTGCCAGCAGATTGACAGGCTACACAGATACGCAGTATTTT.

The chain combines TRBV4-2 with TRBJ2-7; 7 nucleotides align to TRBD1. V shed 3 bases and J 7 bases; nucleotides not matched to a gene: 6. The CDR3 is 13 residues long. Germline V lookup: CDR1 LGHNA, CDR2 YNFKEQ. CDR3 sequence: CASSQGQWREQYF. The CDR3 DNA follows: TGTGCCAGCAGCCAGGGACAGTGGAGGGAGCAGTACTTC.

The rearrangement links TRBV11-2 to TRBJ1-4; D is unresolved. Germline loops: CDR1 SGHAT, CDR2 FQNNGV. The CDR3 runs 13 residues. V shed 5 bases and J shed 8 bases, with 12 bases lying between them. CDR3 nucleotide sequence: TGTGCCAGCAGCAGCGCGGGGTTGGAAAAACTGTTTTTT. This translates into CASSSAGLEKLFF.

This clone has a handful of counts. Germline and junction disagree at one end, which may indicate a read error. This chain joins TRBV7-7 and TRBJ2-2; D ambiguous. CDR1 is SSHAT, CDR2 FNYEAQ, per germline (reference sequence). This CDR3 comprises 14 residues. This CDR3 is CASSFRQNTGELFF. The CDR3 DNA sequence: TGTGCTAGCAGCTTTAGACAGAACACCGGGGAGCTGTTTTTT.

The rearrangement uses TRBV6-5 and TRBJ1-5, with 8 bases aligning to TRBD1. CDR1 and CDR2 from the germline V gene are MNHEY and SVGAGI. The CDR3 sequence is 15 residues long. V shed 6 bases, J shed 5 bases, and the junction held 9 bases outside the gene matches. CDR3 DNA sequence: TGTGCCAGCAGATCATCGGACAGGGAGGATCAGCCCCAGCATTTT. This translates into CASRSSDREDQPQHF.

V is TRBV7-2 and J is TRBJ2-7; 14 positions agree with TRBD2. Looked up from germline, CDR1 is SGHTA and CDR2 is FQGNSA. The CDR3 loop spans 16 amino acids. The J segment lost 3 bases and the V segment lost 4 bases, leaving 5 bases of the junction unmatched. CDR3 residues: CASSSRTSGRYYEQYF. The CDR3 nucleotides read TGTGCCAGCAGCTCGAGGACTAGCGGGAGGTACTACGAGCAGTACTTC. Filled out from reference TRBV7-2 and TRBJ2-7, the complete variable domain reads GAGVSQSPSNKVTEKGKDVELRCDPISGHTALYWYRQSLGQGLEFLIYFQGNSAPDKSGLPSDRFSAERTGGSVSTLTIQRTQQEDSAVYLCASSSRTSGRYYEQYFGPGTRLTVT.